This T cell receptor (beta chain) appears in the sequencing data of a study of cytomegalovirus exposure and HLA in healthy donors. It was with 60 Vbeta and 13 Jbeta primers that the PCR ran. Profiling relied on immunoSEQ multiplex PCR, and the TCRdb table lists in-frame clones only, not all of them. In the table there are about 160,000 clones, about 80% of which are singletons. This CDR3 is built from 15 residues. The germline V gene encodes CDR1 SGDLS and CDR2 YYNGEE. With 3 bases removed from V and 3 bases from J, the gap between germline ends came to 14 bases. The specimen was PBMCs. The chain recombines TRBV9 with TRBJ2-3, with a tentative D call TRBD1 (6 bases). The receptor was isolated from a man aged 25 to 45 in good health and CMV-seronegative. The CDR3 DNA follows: TGTGCCAGCAGCGCGCAGGGGTTTAGGACAGATACGCAGTATTTT. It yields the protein CASSAQGFRTDTQYF.